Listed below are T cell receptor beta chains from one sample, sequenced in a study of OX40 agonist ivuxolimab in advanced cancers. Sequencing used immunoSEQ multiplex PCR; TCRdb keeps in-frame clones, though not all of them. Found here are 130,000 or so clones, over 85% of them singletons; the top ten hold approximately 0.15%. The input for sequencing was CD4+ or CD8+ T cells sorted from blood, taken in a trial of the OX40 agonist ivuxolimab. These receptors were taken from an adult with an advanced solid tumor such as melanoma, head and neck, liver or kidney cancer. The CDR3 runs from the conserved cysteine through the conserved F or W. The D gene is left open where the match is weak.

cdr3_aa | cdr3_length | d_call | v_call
CASSLAPGLYGYTF | 14 | . | TRBV7-8
CAISESGYEQYF | 12 | . | TRBV10-3
CAWSATPYEQYF | 12 | . | TRBV30
CASSRGRGGDTEAFF | 15 | . | TRBV5-4
CASNNWYSALGEQYF | 15 | . | TRBV5-6
CASSPLAGPYEQYF | 14 | TRBD2 | TRBV19
CASSLVAESEAFF | 13 | . | TRBV7-2
CASSTSGLAGRTGELFF | 17 | TRBD2 | TRBV28
CASSFRDGSSGANVLTF | 17 | . | TRBV14
CASSYRQGGTNTEAFF | 16 | TRBD1 | TRBV5-1
CASLTGRGRAEAFF | 14 | . | TRBV6-5
CASRASGTDTQYF | 13 | . | TRBV19
CASSWIANEAQYF | 13 | . | TRBV11-3
CASSFRQGDGYTF | 13 | TRBD1 | TRBV7-2
CASSLASLGRYTEAFF | 16 | . | TRBV5-6
CASRPAGGRNEQFF | 14 | TRBD2 | TRBV4-2
CASSLPGSNQPQHF | 14 | . | TRBV5-7
CASSQIRDRGHYEQYF | 16 | TRBD1 | TRBV11-2
CASSEARERGYTF | 13 | . | TRBV6-1
CASSPGVSLNEKLFF | 15 | . | TRBV6-1
CASRERTLTDTQYF | 14 | . | TRBV28
CASRTDRGHTEAFF | 14 | TRBD1 | TRBV6-5
CASSLGLAGELFGYEQYF | 18 | TRBD2 | TRBV9
CASSLNRFGNYGYTF | 15 | . | TRBV28
CASSFGTAELFF | 12 | . | TRBV19
CASSIGQGAFQPQHF | 15 | TRBD1 | TRBV19
CASSFGTRGDEQFF | 14 | TRBD2 | TRBV5-1
CASSFLAPPYEQYF | 14 | . | TRBV27
CASSLGEREQYF | 12 | . | TRBV7-2
CASSLGTSGGGEQFF | 15 | TRBD2 | TRBV11-2
CASSLPGPTPHGYTF | 15 | . | TRBV11-2
CASMLAGLDNEQFF | 14 | TRBD2 | TRBV28
CASSENSALGVKLFF | 15 | . | TRBV2
CASSLDSPGNTIYF | 14 | . | TRBV5-1
CASSAYTSGGEQFF | 14 | TRBD2 | TRBV7-2
CASSRGEQVRYEQYF | 15 | . | TRBV6-5
CASSENLGTSKTQYF | 15 | TRBD2 | TRBV25-1
CASSVTGEGNTEAFF | 15 | TRBD1 | TRBV18
CASKETIYNEQFF | 13 | . | TRBV6-1
CASSIGEVTEAFF | 13 | . | TRBV18
CASSPRHGGGETQYF | 15 | TRBD2 | TRBV27
CASRKTDSQETQYF | 14 | . | TRBV6-5
CASSLTGEGEQYF | 13 | . | TRBV28
CATSRDYDYTGELFF | 15 | . | TRBV15
CASSQEARIGELFF | 14 | . | TRBV4-3
CASSARALAGGRDNEQFF | 18 | TRBD2 | TRBV7-9
CASSSQARARPGGQYF | 16 | . | TRBV28
CASSTAPHGDAATNEKLFF | 19 | . | TRBV7-7
CASSLPGQGSQPQHF | 15 | TRBD1 | TRBV28
CASSLLDPSREQFF | 14 | . | TRBV5-4
CASSPSDRSGNTIYF | 15 | . | TRBV9
CASSAQGLQYGYTF | 14 | TRBD1 | TRBV5-1
CAWSPIDRPGEKLFF | 15 | . | TRBV30
CASSRDRGPYEQYF | 14 | TRBD1 | TRBV19
CASSLGQGVLTDTQYF | 16 | TRBD1 | TRBV5-4